This TCR beta chain was retrieved from a study of T cells after yellow fever vaccination. Broader study findings: Weaker in magnitude, the secondary response showed a faster peak on day 5 versus 15.

This clonotype was counted only a few times. Antigen specificity is unknown. Germline is not matched at one junction end, which may reflect a read error. Germline CDR1 is DFQATT and CDR2 is SNEGSKA (reference sequence). The CDR3 covers 12 residues. The authors made TCR cDNA by 5'RACE template switching, adding a universal primer site and UMIs. Each CDR3 protein is one row after TCRdb ran MiXCR on the 5' RACE reads. The sample includes under 550,000 distinct CDR3 sequences, 20% to 25% of them seen just once. The clonotype originates from a man aged 18 to 30 who received the YFV17D yellow fever vaccine. The source was PBMCs, collected 21 days after the first yellow fever vaccination. The chain recombines TRBV20-1 with TRBJ2-2; D could derive from TRBD1 or TRBD2 (5 bases each). CDR3 sequence: CSAGEGTGELFF. For the CDR3, the DNA is TGCAGTGCTGGAGAGGGGACCGGGGAGCTGTTTTTT.